This T cell receptor (beta chain) stems from a study of radiation and T cells in renal cell carcinoma. The table came from immunoSEQ multiplex PCR; TCRdb's copy has only in-frame clones and leaves some out. The data hold fewer than 150,000 clones, with approximately 90% observed a single time. Time point noted: blood 2 weeks post-SBRT. Treatment here: 15 Gy SBRT to primary tumor, nephrectomy 4 weeks later. After SBRT, blood was collected at 2 and 4 weeks, plus baseline. The patient's renal cell carcinoma had clear cell pathology. J was trimmed by 7 bases and V by 3 bases; bases with no gene match: 12. The CDR3 spans 15 residues. CDR1 is SGHRS and CDR2 is YFSETQ in the germline V gene.

This sequence was found in a woman aged 70 to 79 with renal cell carcinoma. The material sequenced was blood, taken from a patient whose treatment included radiotherapy and nephrectomy. The chain has TRBV5-1 and TRBJ2-7, with 8 bases aligning to TRBD1. The DNA for the CDR3 is TGCGCCAGCAGCTCCGCGGGGACAGGACCCTCTGAGCAGTACTTC. This encodes CASSSAGTGPSEQYF.